This T cell receptor (beta chain) comes out of a study of siplizumab effects on memory and regulatory T cells. Regarding the study as a whole: Both greater diversity than memory cells and a major contribution to the alloresponse seemed to characterize naive T cells. Controls showed an average of 26.9% Treg-derived mappable alloreactive CD4+ clones, while siplizumab showed around 70%. Proliferating Tregs' suppressive function in siplizumab cultures went unconfirmed.

The CDR3 sequence is 15 residues long. Between the trimmed V and J ends, which lost 1 base and 1 base, there was a span of 9 bases. The germline V gene encodes CDR1 SGHAT and CDR2 FQNNGV. Worth noting for this clone: Its specificity is unknown.

Profiling relied on immunoSEQ multiplex PCR, and the TCRdb table lists in-frame clones only, not all of them. Among approximately 94,000 clones listed, 93% were seen once. The specimen was CD8+ T cells sorted from blood. This TCR was recovered from a human donor in good health. The chain couples TRBV11-2 to TRBJ2-3, with a possible D match to TRBD2 (5 bases). As DNA, the CDR3 is TGTGCCAGCAGCTTAGCTGTTAGCGGCACAGATACGCAGTATTTT. Its protein is CASSLAVSGTDTQYF.